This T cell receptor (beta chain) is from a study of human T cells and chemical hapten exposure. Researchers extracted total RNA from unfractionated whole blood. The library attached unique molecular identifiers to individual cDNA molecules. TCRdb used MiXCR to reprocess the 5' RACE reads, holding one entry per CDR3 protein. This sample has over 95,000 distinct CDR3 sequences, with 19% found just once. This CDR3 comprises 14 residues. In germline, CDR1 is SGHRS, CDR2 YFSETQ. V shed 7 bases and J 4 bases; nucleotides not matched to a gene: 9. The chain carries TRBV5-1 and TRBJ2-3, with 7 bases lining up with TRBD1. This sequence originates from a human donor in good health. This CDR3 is CASHPGQGADTQYF. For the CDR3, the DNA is TGCGCCAGCCATCCGGGGCAGGGGGCAGATACGCAGTATTTT.